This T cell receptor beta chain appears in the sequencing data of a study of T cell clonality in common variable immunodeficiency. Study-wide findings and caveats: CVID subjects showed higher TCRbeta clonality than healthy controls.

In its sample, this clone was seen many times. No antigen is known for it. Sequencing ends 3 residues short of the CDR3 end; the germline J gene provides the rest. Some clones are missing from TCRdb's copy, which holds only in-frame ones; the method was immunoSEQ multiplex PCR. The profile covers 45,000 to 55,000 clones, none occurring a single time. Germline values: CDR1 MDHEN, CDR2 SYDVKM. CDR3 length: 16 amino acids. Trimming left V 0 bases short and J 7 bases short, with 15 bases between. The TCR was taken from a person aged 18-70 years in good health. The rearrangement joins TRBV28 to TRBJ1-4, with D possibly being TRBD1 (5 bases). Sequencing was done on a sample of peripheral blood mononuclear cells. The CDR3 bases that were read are TGTGCCAGCAGTTTATGGGGTGCACGCCAGGGTGAAAAA. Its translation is CASSLWGARQGEK. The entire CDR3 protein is CASSLWGARQGEKLFF.